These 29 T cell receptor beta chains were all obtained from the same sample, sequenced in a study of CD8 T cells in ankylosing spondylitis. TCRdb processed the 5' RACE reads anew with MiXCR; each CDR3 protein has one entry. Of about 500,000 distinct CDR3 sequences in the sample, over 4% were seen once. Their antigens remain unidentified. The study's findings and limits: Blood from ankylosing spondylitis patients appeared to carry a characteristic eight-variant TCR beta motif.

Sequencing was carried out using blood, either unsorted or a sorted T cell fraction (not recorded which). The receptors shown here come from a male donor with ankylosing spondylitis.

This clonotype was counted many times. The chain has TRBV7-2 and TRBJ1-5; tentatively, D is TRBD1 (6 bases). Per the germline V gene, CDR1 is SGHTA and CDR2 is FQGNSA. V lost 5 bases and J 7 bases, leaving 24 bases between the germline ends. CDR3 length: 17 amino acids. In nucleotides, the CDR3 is TGTGCCAGCAGCAACCAACCGTCGGGGGCAGTCATACAGCCCCAGCATTTT. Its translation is CASSNQPSGAVIQPQHF.

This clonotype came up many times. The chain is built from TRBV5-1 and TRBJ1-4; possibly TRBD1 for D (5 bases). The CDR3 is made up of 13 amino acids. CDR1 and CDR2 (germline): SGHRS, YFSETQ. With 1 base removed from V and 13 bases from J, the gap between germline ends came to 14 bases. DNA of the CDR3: TGCGCCAGCAGCTTGACAGGCCCCGAGTTACTGTTTTTT. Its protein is CASSLTGPELLFF.

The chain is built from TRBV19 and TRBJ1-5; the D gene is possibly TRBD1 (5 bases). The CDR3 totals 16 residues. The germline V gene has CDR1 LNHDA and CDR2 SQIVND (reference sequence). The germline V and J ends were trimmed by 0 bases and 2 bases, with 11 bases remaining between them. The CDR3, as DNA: TGTGCCAGTAGTATAGAGGGGGGTTATGGCAATCAGCCCCAGCATTTT. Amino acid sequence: CASSIEGGYGNQPQHF.

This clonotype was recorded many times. The CDR3 reads CASSQRGGREGVETQYF. CDR3 nucleotides: TGTGCCAGCAGCCAACGGGGCGGCAGGGAAGGTGTGGAGACCCAGTACTTC. The J gene is TRBJ2-5, the V gene TRBV4-2; either TRBD1 or TRBD2 may supply D (5 bases each). CDR3 length equals 17 residues. V was shortened by 2 bases and J by 5 bases, with 21 bases between the two germline ends. CDR1 and CDR2 (germline): LGHNA, YNFKEQ.

CDR3: CASTGGTVQETQYF. In DNA form, the CDR3 reads TGCGCCAGCACTGGCGGGACGGTCCAAGAGACCCAGTACTTC. The V gene is TRBV5-1, the J gene TRBJ2-5; D is possibly TRBD2 (6 bases). The CDR3 spans 14 residues. CDR1 SGHRS and CDR2 YFSETQ come from the germline V gene. Trimming stripped 6 bases from V and 1 base from J, with 13 bases between.

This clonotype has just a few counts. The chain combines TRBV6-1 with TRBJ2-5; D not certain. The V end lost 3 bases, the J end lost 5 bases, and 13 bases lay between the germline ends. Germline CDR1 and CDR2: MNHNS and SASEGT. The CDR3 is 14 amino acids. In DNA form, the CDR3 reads TGTGCCAGCAGTGACCCTGGGCCTTGGGAGACCCAGTACTTC. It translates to CASSDPGPWETQYF.

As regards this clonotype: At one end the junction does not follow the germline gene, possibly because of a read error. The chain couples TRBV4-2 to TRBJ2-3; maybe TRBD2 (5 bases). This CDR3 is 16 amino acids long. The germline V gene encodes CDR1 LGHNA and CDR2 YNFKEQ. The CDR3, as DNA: TGTGCCAGGAGCCCTGGACTCCCGGGCTACACAGATACGCAGTATTTT. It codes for CARSPGLPGYTDTQYF.

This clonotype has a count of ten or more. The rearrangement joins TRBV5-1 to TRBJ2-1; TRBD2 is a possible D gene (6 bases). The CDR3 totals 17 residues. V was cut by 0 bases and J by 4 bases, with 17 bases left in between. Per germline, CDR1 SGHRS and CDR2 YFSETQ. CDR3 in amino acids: CASSLETGRDSYNEQFF. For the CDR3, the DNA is TGCGCCAGCAGCTTGGAAACGGGGCGGGATTCGTACAATGAGCAGTTCTTC.

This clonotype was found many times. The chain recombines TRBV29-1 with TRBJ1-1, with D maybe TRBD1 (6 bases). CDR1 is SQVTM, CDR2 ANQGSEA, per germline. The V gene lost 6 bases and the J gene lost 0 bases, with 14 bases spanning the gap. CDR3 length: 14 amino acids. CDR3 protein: CSVTGYTMNTEAFF. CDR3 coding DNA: TGCAGCGTGACAGGATATACCATGAACACTGAAGCTTTCTTT.

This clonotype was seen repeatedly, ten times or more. In DNA form, the CDR3 reads TGTGCCAGCAGCTTAGCCCCGGGACAGGGGTACCAAGAGACCCAGTACTTC. Translation: CASSLAPGQGYQETQYF. The V gene is TRBV7-9, the J gene TRBJ2-5; 10 bases are shared with TRBD1. Germline CDR1 SEHNR, CDR2 FQNEAQ (reference sequence). The CDR3 has 17 residues. The J segment lost 0 bases and the V segment lost 0 bases, leaving 4 bases of the junction unmatched.

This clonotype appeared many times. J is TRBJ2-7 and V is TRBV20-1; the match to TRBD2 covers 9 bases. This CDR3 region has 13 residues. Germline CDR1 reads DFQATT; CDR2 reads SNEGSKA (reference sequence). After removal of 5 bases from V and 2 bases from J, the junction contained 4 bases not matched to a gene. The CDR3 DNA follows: TGCAGTGCTTCAGCGGGGGGCGCCTACGAGCAGTACTTC. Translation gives CSASAGGAYEQYF.

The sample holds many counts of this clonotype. CDR3 sequence reads: CASSSRESEAFF. DNA for the CDR3: TGTGCCAGCAGCTCCCGGGAGAGCGAAGCTTTCTTT. J is TRBJ1-1 and V is TRBV7-2; D is ambiguous. From germline, CDR1 is SGHTA and CDR2 FQGNSA. Trimming pared 4 bases from V and 8 bases from J, leaving 11 bases between. The CDR3 is made up of 12 amino acids.

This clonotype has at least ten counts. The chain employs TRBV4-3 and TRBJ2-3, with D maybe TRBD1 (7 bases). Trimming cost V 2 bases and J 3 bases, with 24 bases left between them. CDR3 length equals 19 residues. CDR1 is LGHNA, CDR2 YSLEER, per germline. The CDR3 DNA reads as TGCGCCAGCAGCCAACACCAACCCAGGGGGGAGGCAATGACAGATACGCAGTATTTT. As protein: CASSQHQPRGEAMTDTQYF.

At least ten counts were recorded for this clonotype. The CDR3 loop reads CASSYSGGYQETQYF. The CDR3 DNA reads TGTGCCAGCAGCTATTCCGGGGGGTACCAAGAGACCCAGTACTTC. The chain uses TRBV6-5 and TRBJ2-5; 7 positions agree with TRBD2. This CDR3 region has 15 residues. V trimming: 6 bases; J trimming: 0 bases; junction bases outside the gene matches: 7. Per germline, CDR1 MNHEY and CDR2 SVGAGI.

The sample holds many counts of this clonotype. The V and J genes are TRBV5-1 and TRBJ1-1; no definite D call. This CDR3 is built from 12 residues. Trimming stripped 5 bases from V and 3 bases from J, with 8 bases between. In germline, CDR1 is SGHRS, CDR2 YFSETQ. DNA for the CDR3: TGCGCCAGCAGGGTGGGTGACACTGAAGCTTTCTTT. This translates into CASRVGDTEAFF.

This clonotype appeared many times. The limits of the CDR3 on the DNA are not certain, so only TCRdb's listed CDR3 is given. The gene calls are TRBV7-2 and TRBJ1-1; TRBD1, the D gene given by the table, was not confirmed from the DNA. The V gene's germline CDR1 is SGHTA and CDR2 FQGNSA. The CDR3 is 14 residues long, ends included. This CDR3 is CASSLFGPGTEAFF.

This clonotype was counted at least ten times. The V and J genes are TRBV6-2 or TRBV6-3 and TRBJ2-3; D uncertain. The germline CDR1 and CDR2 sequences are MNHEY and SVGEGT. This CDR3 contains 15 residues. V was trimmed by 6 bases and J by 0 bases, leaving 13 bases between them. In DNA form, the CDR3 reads TGTGCCAGCAGCGACGGACGGCCTAGCACAGATACGCAGTATTTT. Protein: CASSDGRPSTDTQYF.

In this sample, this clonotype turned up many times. CDR3 loop: CASSPLGGGLEQYF. The CDR3 DNA reads as TGTGCCAGCAGCCCGCTTGGTGGAGGACTCGAGCAGTACTTC. V usage is TRBV5-5 and J usage is TRBJ2-7, with D possibly being TRBD2 (5 bases). Trimming shortened V by 4 bases and J by 6 bases, and 17 bases separated the two germline ends. The CDR3 loop spans 14 amino acids. Germline V gene data show CDR1 as SGHKS and CDR2 as YYEKEE (reference sequence).

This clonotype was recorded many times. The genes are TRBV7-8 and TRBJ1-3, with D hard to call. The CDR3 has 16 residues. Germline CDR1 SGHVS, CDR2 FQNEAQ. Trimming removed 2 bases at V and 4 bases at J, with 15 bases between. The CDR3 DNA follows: TGTGCCAGCAGCTTAATCTCAGCGGGCAGCGGAAACACCATATATTTT. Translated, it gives CASSLISAGSGNTIYF.

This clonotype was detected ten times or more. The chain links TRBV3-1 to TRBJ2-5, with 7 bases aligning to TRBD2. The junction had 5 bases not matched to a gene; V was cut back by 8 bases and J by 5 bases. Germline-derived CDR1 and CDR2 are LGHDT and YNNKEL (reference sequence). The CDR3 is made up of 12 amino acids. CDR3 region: CASASGGETQYF. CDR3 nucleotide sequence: TGTGCCAGCGCCTCGGGGGGTGAGACCCAGTACTTC.

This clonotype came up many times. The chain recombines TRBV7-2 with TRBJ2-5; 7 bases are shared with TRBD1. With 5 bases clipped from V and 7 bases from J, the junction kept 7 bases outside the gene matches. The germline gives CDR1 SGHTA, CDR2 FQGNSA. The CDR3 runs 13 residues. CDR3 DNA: TGTGCCAGCAGCCCCCACAGGGGTCTGACCCAGTACTTC. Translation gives CASSPHRGLTQYF.

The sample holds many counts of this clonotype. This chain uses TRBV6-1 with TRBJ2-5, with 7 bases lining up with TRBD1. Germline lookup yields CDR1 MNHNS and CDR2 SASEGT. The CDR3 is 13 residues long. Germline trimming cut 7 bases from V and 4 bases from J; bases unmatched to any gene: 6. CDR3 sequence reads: CASKSPGGETQYF. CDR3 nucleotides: TGTGCCAGCAAATCCCCAGGGGGAGAGACCCAGTACTTC.

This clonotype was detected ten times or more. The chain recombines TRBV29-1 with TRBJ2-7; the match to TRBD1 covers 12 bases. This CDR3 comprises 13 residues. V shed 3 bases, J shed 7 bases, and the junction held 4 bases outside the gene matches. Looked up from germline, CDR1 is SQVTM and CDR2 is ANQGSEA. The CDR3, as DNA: TGCAGCGTTGAGGGACAGGGGGCGAGGGAGCAGTACTTC. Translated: CSVEGQGAREQYF.

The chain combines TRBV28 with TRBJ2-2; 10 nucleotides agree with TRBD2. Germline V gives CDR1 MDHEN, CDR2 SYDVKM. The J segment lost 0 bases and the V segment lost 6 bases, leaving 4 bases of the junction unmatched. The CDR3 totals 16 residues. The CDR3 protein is CASRTSGKANTGELFF. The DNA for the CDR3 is TGTGCCAGCAGAACTAGCGGGAAGGCGAACACCGGGGAGCTGTTTTTT.

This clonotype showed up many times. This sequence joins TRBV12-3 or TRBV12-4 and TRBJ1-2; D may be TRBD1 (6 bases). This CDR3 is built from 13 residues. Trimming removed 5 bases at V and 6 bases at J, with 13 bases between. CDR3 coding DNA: TGTGCCAGCAGTCGAACCGACAGGCATGGCTACACCTTC. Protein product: CASSRTDRHGYTF.

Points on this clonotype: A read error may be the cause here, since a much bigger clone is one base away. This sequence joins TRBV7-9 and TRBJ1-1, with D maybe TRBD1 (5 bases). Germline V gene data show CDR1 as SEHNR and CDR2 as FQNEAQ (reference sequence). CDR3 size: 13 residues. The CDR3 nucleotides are TGTACCAGCAGCCCAAGTGGGGACTCCGGCCCTCTATTT. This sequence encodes CTSSPSGDSGPLF. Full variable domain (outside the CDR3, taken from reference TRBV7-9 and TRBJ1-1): DTGVSQNPRHKITKRGQNVTFRCDPISEHNRLYWYRQTLGQGPEFLTYFQNEAQLEKSRLLSDRFSAERPKGSFSTLEIQRTEQGDSAMYLCTSSPSGDSGPLFGQGTRLTVV.

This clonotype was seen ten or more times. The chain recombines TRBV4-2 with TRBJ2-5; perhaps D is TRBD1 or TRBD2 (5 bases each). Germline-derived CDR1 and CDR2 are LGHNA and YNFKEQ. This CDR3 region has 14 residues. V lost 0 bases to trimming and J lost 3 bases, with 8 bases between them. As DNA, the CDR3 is TGTGCCAGCAGCCAAGATTTGGGGGAAGAGACCCAGTACTTC. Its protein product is CASSQDLGEETQYF.

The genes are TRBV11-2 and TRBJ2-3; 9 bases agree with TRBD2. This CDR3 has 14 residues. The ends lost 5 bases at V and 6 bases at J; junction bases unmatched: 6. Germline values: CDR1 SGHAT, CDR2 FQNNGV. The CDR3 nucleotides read TGTGCCAGCAGCCCCCCGACTAGCGGTGATACGCAGTATTTT. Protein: CASSPPTSGDTQYF.

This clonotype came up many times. The CDR3 DNA reads TGCAGTGCTACTAGTTACCTAGCGGGAGCTTACAATGAGCAGTTCTTC. Translation: CSATSYLAGAYNEQFF. The rearrangement joins TRBV20-1 to TRBJ2-1; TRBD2 matches at 10 bases. CDR1 and CDR2 (germline): DFQATT, SNEGSKA (reference sequence). Trimming removed 4 bases from V and 4 bases from J; junction bases left unmatched: 10. The CDR3 has 16 residues.